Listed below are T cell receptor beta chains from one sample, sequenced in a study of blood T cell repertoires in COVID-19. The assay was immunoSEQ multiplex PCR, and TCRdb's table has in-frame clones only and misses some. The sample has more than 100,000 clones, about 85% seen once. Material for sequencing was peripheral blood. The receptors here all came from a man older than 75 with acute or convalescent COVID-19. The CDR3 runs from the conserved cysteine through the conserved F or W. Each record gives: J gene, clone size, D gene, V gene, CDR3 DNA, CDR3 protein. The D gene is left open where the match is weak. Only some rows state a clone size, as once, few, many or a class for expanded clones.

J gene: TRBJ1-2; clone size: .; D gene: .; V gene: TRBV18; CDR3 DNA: TGTGCCAGCTCACTTGCAACCGACGGAGGATATGGCTACACCTTC; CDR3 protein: CASSLATDGGYGYTF
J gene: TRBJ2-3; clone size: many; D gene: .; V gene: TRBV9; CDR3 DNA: TGTGCCAGCAGCGCCACGGGGGATACGCAGTATTTT; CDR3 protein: CASSATGDTQYF
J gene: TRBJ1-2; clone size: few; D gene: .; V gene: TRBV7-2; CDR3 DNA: TGTGCCAGCAGCTTAGCACGGAACTATGGCTACACCTTC; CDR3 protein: CASSLARNYGYTF
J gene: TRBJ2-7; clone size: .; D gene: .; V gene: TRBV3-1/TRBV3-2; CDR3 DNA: TGTGCCAGCAGCCAAGGGACAGTGAACTACGAGCAGTACTTC; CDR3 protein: CASSQGTVNYEQYF
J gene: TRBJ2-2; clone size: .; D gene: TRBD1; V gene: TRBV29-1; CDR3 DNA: TGCAGCACGGGGACAGGTCGGAACACCGGGGAGCTGTTTTTT; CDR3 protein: CSTGTGRNTGELFF
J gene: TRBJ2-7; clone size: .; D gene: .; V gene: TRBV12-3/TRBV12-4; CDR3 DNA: TGTGCCAGCGCCCTGGGGCACTCCGAGCAGTACTTC; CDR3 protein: CASALGHSEQYF
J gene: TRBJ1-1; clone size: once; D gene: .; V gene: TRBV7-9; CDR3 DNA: TGTGCCAGCAGCTTAGGTCGCCAGGATGGGACTGAAGCTTTCTTT; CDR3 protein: CASSLGRQDGTEAFF
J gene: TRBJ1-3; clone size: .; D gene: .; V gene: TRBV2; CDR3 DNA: TGTGCCAGCAGTGAAACAGGGTCTGGAAACACCATATATTTT; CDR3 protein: CASSETGSGNTIYF
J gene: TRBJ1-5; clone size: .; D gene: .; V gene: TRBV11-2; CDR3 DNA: TGTGCCAGCAGCTTAGTTGGCAGGGAAGGGCAGCCCCAGCATTTT; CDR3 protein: CASSLVGREGQPQHF
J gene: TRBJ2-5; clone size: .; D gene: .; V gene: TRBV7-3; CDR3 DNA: TGTGCCAGCAGCCGAGGGCCTGTAGGAGAGACCCAGTACTTC; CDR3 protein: CASSRGPVGETQYF
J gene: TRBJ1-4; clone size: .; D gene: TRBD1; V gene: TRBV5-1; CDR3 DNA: TGCGCCAGCAGCTTTACAGGGGGCAATGAAAAACTGTTTTTT; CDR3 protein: CASSFTGGNEKLFF
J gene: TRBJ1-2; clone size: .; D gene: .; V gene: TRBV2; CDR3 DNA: TGTGCCAGCAGTGTTGAGGGAATCTCATATGGCTACACCTTC; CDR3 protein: CASSVEGISYGYTF
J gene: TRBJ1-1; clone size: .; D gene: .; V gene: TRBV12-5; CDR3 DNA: TGTGCTAGTGGGCATGAGGGCGTCTTCACTGAAGCTTTCTTT; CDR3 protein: CASGHEGVFTEAFF
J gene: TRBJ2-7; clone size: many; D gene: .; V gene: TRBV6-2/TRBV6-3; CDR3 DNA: TGTGCCAGCAGCTTTAAGGGGCTTACCTACGAGCAGTACTTC; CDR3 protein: CASSFKGLTYEQYF